This T cell receptor (beta chain) is drawn from a study of immune evolution from preneoplasia to lung adenocarcinoma. Study-level background: HLA loss of heterozygosity: approximately 7.5% AIS, 15% MIA, about 32% ADC, none AAH. Study-wide findings and caveats: Later-stage lesions appeared to have more T cells, more diversity, less clonality.

Each case's diagnosis was confirmed by two pathologists on H&E. Nucleic acids came from premalignant or tumor cells enriched by macro-dissection. A single count supports this clone. What it recognizes is unknown. Data came from immunoSEQ multiplex PCR; TCRdb stores just in-frame clones and leaves some out. The sample carries some 1,500 clones, roughly 84% recorded once. Losses at the gene ends were 1 base for V and 3 bases for J; bases not matched to a gene: 4. The CDR3 extends over 15 amino acids. Germline V lookup: CDR1 SGHTA, CDR2 FQGNSA. Sequencing was carried out using FFPE atypical adenomatous hyperplasia tissue from the lung. Regarding subset: atypical adenomatous hyperplasia (AAH), lung preneoplasia. The TCR comes from a person between 65 and 80 years old with lung adenocarcinoma. The rearrangement links TRBV7-2 to TRBJ2-7, with TRBD1 matching 9 bases. The CDR3 here is CASSLGGQGFYEQYF. The CDR3 DNA reads TGTGCCAGCAGCTTAGGGGGACAGGGATTCTACGAGCAGTACTTC.